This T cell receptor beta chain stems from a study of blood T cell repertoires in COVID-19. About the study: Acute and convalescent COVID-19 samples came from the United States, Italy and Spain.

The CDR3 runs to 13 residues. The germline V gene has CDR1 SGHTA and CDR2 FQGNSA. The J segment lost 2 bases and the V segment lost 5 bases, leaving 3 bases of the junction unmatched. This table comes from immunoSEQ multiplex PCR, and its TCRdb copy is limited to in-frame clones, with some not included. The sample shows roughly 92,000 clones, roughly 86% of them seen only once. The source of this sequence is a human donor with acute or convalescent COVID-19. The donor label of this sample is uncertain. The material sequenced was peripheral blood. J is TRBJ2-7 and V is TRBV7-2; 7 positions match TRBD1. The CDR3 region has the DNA TGTGCCAGCAGCACGGACAGGACCTACGAGCAGTACTTC. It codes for CASSTDRTYEQYF.